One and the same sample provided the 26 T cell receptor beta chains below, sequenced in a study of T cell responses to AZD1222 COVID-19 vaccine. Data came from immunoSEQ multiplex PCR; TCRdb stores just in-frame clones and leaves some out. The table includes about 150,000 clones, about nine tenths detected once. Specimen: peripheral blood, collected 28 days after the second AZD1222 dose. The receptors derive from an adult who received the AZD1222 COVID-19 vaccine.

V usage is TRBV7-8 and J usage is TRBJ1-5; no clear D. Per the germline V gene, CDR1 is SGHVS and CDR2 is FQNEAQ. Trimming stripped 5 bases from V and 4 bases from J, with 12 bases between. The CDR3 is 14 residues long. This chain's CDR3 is CASSREATNQPQHF. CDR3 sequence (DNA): TGTGCCAGCAGCCGAGAGGCCACGAATCAGCCCCAGCATTTT. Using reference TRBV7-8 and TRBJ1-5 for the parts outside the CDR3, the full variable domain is GAGVSQSPRYKVAKRGQDVALRCDPISGHVSLFWYQQALGQGPEFLTYFQNEAQLDKSGLPSDRFFAERPEGSVSTLKIQRTQQEDSAVYLCASSREATNQPQHFGDGTRLSIL.

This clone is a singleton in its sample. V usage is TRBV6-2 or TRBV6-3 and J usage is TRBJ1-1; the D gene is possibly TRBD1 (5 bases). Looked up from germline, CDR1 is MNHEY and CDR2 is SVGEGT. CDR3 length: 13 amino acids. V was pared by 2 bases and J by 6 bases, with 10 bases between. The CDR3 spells CASSYTRGAEAFF. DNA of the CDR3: TGTGCCAGCAGTTACACGAGAGGGGCTGAAGCTTTCTTT.

The CDR3 loop is CASSSRQLGDEQFF. CDR3 sequence (DNA): TGTGCCAGCAGCTCGCGACAACTGGGGGATGAGCAGTTCTTC. The chain carries TRBV11-3 and TRBJ2-1, with D perhaps assigned TRBD1 or TRBD2 (5 bases each). The V gene lost 4 bases and the J gene lost 8 bases, with 15 bases spanning the gap. The germline gives CDR1 SGHNT, CDR2 YENEEA. The CDR3 has 14 amino acids.

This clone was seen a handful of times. The CDR3 reads CASSLLGAEAFF. The CDR3 coding sequence is TGTGCCAGCAGTCTTCTGGGCGCTGAAGCTTTCTTT. This sequence joins TRBV6-2 or TRBV6-3 and TRBJ1-1; the D is unclear. V lost 5 bases to trimming and J lost 6 bases, with 10 bases between them. The CDR3 totals 12 residues. Germline lookup yields CDR1 MNHEY and CDR2 SVGEGT.

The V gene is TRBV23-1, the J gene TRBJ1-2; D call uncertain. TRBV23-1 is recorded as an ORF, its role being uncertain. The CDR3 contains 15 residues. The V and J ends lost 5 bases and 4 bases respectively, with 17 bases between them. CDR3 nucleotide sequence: TGCGCCAGCAGTTCCTTACACACTCCTGGCTATGGCTACACCTTC. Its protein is CASSSLHTPGYGYTF.

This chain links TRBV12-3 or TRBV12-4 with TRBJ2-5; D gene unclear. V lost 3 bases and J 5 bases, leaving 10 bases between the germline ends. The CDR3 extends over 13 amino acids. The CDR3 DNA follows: TGTGCCAGCAGTTTTTTCGGGTGGGAGACCCAGTACTTC. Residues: CASSFFGWETQYF.

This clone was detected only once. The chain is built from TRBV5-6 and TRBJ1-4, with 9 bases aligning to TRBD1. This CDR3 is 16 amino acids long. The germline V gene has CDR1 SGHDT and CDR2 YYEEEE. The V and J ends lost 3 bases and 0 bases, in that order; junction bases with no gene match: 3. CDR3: CASSSGTGTTNEKLFF. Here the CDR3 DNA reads TGTGCCAGCAGCTCCGGGACAGGGACAACTAATGAAAAACTGTTTTTT.

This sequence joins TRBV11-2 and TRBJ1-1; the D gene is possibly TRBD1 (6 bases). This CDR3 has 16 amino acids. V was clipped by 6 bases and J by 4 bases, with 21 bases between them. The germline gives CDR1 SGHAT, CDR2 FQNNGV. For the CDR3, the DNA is TGTGCCAGCAGGCTACCCGGGGGCAGGAGAGGCACTGAAGCTTTCTTT. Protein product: CASRLPGGRRGTEAFF.

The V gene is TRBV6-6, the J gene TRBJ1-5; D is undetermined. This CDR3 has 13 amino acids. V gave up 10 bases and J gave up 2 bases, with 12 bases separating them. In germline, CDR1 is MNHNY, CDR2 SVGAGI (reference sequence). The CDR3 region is CATAMGGNQPQHF. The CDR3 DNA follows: TGTGCCACGGCTATGGGCGGCAATCAGCCCCAGCATTTT.

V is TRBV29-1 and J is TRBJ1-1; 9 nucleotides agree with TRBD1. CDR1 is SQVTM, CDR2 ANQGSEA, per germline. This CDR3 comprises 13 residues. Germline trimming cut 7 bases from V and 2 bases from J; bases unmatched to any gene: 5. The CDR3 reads CSAGTGKNTEAFF. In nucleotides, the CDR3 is TGCAGCGCTGGGACAGGGAAAAACACTGAAGCTTTCTTT. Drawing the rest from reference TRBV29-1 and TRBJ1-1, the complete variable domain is SAVISQKPSRDICQRGTSLTIQCQVDSQVTMMFWYRQQPGQSLTLIATANQGSEATYESGFVIDKFPISRPNLTFSTLTVSNMSPEDSSIYLCSAGTGKNTEAFFGQGTRLTVV.

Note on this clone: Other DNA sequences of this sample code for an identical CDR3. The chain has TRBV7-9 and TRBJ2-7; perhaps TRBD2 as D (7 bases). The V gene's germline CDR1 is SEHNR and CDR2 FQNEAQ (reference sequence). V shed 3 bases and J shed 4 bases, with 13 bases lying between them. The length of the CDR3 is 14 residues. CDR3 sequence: CASSFKGGSYEQYF. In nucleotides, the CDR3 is TGTGCCAGCAGCTTTAAGGGGGGGTCTTACGAGCAGTACTTC.

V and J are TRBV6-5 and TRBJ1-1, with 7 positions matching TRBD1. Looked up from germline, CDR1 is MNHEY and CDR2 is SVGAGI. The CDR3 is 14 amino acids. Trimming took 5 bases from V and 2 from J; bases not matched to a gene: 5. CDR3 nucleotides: TGTGCCAGCAGTCGACAGGGTGTAAACACTGAAGCTTTCTTT. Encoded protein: CASSRQGVNTEAFF.

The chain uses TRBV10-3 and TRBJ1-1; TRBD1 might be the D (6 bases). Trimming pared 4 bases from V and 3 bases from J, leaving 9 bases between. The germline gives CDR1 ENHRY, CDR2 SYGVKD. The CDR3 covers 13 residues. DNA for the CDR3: TGTGCCATCAGTGCTAGGGGGGACACTGAAGCTTTCTTT. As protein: CAISARGDTEAFF.

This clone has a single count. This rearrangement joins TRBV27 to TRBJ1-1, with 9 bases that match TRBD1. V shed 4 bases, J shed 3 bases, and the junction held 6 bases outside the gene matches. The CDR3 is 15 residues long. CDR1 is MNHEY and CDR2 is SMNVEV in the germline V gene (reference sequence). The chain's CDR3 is CASSSPGQGYTEAFF. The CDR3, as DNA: TGTGCCAGCAGTTCGCCGGGACAGGGTTACACTGAAGCTTTCTTT.

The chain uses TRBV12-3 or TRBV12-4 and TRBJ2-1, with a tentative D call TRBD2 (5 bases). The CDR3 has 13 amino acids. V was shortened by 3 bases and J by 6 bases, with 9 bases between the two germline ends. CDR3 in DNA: TGTGCCAGCAGTTTTCGAGGGATCAATGAGCAGTTCTTC. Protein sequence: CASSFRGINEQFF.

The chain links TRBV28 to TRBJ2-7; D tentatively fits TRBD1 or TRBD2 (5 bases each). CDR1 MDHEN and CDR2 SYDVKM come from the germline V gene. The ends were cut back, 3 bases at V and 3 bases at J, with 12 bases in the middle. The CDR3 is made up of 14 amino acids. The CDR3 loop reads CASSFSGRNYEQYF. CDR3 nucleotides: TGTGCCAGCAGTTTCTCGGGACGGAACTACGAGCAGTACTTC.

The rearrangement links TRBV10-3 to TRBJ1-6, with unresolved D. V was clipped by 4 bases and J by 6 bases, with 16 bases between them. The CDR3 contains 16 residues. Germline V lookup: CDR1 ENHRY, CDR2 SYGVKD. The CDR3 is CAISVASTGGNSPLHF. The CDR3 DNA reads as TGTGCCATCAGTGTCGCATCGACGGGAGGTAATTCACCCCTCCACTTT.

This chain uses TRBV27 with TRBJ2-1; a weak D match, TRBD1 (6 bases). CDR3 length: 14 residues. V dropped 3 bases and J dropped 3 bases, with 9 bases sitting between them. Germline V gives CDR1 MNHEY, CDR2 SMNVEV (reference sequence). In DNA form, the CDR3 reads TGTGCCAGCAGTTTCTCAGGGGTCTACAATGAGCAGTTCTTC. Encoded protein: CASSFSGVYNEQFF.

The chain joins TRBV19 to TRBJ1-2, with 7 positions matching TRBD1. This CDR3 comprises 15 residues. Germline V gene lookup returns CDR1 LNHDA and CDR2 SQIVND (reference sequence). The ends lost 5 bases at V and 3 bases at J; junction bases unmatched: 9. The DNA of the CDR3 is TGTGCCAGTAGTTTATACAGGGGAGAAGACTATGGCTACACCTTC. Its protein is CASSLYRGEDYGYTF.

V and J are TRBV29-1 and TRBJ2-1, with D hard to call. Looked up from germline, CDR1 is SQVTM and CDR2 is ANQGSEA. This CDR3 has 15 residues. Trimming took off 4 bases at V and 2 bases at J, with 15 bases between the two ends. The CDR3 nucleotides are TGCAGCGTTGCGGCGACTTCCGTGGCCTACAATGAGCAGTTCTTC. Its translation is CSVAATSVAYNEQFF.

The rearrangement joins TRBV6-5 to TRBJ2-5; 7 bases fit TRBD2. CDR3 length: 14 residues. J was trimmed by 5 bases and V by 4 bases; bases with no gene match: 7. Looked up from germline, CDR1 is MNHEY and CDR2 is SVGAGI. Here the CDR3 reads CASSFRGSAETQYF. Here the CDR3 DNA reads TGTGCCAGCAGTTTTCGCGGGAGTGCGGAGACCCAGTACTTC.

The CDR3 coding sequence is TGTGCCAGCAGCTCGCGTTCGGGACAGGGAGGAGAGACCCAGTACTTC. Protein: CASSSRSGQGGETQYF. V usage is TRBV5-4 and J usage is TRBJ2-5; TRBD1 matches at 9 bases. V dropped 3 bases and J dropped 4; count of bases not matched to a gene: 10. From germline, CDR1 is SGHNT and CDR2 YYREEE (reference sequence). This CDR3 contains 16 residues.

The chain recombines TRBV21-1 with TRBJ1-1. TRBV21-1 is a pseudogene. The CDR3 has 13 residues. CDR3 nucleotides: TGTGCCAGCATGGGTCACGAGAACACTGAAGCTTTCTTT. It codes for CASMGHENTEAFF.

This chain's CDR3 is CASSPSILELKETQYF. For the CDR3, the DNA is TGTGCCAGCTCACCAAGCATACTTGAGCTGAAAGAGACCCAGTACTTC. The rearrangement uses TRBV18 and TRBJ2-5; D not resolved. The length of the CDR3 is 16 residues. V shed 2 bases and J shed 3 bases, with 16 bases lying between them. Germline V gene data show CDR1 as KGHSH and CDR2 as LQKENI.

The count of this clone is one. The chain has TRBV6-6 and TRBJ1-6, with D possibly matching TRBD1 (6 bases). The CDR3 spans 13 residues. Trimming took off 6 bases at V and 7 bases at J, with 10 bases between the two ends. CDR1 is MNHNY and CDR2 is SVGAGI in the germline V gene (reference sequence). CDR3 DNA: TGTGCCAGCAGGGGGGCGCGGAATTCACCCCTCCACTTT. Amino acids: CASRGARNSPLHF.

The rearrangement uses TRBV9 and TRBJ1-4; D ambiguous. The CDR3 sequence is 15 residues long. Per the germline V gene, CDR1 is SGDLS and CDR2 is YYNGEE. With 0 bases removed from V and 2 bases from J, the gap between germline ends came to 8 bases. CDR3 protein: CASSVAGRTNEKLFF. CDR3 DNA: TGTGCCAGCAGCGTAGCCGGACGGACTAATGAAAAACTGTTTTTT.